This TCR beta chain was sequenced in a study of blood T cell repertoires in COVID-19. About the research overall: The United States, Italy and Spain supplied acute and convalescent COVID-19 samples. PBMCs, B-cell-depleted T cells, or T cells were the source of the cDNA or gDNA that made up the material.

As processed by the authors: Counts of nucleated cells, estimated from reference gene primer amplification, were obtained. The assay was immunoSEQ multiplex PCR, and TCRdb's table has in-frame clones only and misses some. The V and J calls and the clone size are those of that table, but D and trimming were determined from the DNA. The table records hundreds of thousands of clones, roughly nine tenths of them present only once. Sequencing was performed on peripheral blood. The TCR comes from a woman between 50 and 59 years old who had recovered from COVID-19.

In DNA, the CDR3 is TGTGCCAGCAGTGACGGGCAGTACAATGAGCAGTTCTTC. This translates into CASSDGQYNEQFF. V and J are TRBV6-4 and TRBJ2-1, with no clear D. Trimming took 2 bases from V and 4 from J, leaving 6 bases between them. The germline gives CDR1 MRHNA, CDR2 SNTAGT. This CDR3 has 13 amino acids.